This TCR beta chain was recovered during a study of cytomegalovirus exposure and HLA in healthy donors. Overall study findings and caveats: HLA allele associations emerged for under 20,000 TCR beta sequences in a later analysis, at 0.05 false discovery rate.

The PCR employed 60 Vbeta primers together with 13 Jbeta primers. The table came from immunoSEQ multiplex PCR; TCRdb's copy has only in-frame clones and leaves some out. In total, the table holds 150,000 to 200,000 clones. Comment on this clone: Its antigen remains unknown.

This sequence was found in a woman under 30 in good health and CMV-seropositive. The material sequenced was PBMCs.

CDR3 residues: CASCAWAGVRGTEAFF. CDR3 nucleotide sequence: TGTGCCAGCTGCGCTTGGGCAGGGGTAAGGGGCACTGAAGCTTTCTTT. V gene TRBV27 combines with J gene TRBJ1-1; TRBD1 might be the D (6 bases). The CDR3 sequence is 16 residues long. Trimming pared 8 bases from V and 4 bases from J, leaving 23 bases between. Germline CDR1 reads MNHEY; CDR2 reads SMNVEV (reference sequence).